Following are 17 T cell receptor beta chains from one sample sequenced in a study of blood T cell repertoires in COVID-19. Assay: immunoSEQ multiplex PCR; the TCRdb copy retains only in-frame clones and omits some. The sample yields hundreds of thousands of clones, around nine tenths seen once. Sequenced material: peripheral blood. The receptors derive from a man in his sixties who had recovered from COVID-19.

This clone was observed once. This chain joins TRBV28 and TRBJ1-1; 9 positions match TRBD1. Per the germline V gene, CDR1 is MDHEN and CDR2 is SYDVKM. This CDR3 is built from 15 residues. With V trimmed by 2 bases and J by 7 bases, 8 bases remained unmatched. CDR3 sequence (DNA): TGTGCCAGCAGTTTAGTTTGGGGACAGGGATTTGAAGCTTTCTTT. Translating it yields CASSLVWGQGFEAFF.

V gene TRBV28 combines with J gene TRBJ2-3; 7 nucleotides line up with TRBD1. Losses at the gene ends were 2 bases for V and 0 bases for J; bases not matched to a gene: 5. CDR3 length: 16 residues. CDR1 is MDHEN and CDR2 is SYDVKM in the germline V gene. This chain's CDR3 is CASSLIPTGSTDTQYF. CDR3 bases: TGTGCCAGCAGTTTAATACCGACAGGGAGCACAGATACGCAGTATTTT.

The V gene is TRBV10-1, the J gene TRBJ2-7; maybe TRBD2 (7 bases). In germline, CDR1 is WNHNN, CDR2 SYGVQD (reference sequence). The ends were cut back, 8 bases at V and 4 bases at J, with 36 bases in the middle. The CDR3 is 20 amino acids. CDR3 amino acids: CASSGLPIGTGSREVYEQYF. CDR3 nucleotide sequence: TGCGCCAGCTCCGGTCTTCCCATTGGAACAGGGAGTCGGGAGGTATACGAGCAGTACTTC.

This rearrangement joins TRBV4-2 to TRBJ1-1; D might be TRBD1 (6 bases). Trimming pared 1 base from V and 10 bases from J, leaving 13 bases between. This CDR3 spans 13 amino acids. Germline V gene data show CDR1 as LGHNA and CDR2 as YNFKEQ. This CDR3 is CASSQAEGVRAFF. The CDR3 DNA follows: TGTGCCAGCAGCCAAGCTGAGGGGGTGAGAGCTTTCTTT.

The CDR3 region has the DNA TGTGCCAGCATGGGGACAACCAAAAACATTCAGTACTTC. It is translated as CASMGTTKNIQYF. The chain has TRBV2 and TRBJ2-4, with a weak D call TRBD1 (6 bases). The CDR3 loop spans 13 amino acids. The V gene lost 7 bases and the J gene lost 2 bases, with 9 bases spanning the gap. Germline V lookup: CDR1 SNHLY, CDR2 FYNNEI.

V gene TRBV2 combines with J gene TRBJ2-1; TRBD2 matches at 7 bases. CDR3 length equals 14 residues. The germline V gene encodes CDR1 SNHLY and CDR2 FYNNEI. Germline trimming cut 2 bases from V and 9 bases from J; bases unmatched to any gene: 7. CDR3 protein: CASSELAAGGEQFF. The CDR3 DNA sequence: TGTGCCAGCAGTGAACTAGCGGCCGGCGGTGAGCAGTTCTTC.

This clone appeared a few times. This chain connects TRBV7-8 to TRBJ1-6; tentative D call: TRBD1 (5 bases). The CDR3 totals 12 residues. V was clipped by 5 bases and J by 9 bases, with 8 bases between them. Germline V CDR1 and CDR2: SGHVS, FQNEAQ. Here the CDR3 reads CASSQDSSPLHF. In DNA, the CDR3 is TGTGCCAGCAGCCAAGACAGTTCACCCCTCCACTTT.

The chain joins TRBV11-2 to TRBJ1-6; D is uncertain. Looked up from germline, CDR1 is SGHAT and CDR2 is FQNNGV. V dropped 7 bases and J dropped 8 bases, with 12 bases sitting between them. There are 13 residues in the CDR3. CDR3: CASTHEADSPLHF. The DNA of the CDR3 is TGTGCCAGCACCCACGAGGCAGATTCACCCCTCCACTTT. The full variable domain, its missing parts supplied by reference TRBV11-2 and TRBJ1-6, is EAGVAQSPRYKIIEKRQSVAFWCNPISGHATLYWYQQILGQGPKLLIQFQNNGVVDDSQLPKDRFSAERLKGVDSTLKIQPAKLEDSAVYLCASTHEADSPLHFGNGTRLTVT.

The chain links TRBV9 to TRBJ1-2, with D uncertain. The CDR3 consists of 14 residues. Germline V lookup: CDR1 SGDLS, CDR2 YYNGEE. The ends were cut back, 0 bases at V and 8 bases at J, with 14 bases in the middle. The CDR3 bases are TGTGCCAGCAGCGTAGATGAGGGCGCGCGGGGCTACACCTTC. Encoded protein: CASSVDEGARGYTF.

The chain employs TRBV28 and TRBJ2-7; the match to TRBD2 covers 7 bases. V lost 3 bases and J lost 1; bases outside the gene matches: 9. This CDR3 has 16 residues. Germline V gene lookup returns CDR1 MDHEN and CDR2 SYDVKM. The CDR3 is CASSFGLAGFSYEQYF. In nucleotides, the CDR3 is TGTGCCAGCAGTTTCGGTTTAGCGGGCTTTTCCTACGAGCAGTACTTC.

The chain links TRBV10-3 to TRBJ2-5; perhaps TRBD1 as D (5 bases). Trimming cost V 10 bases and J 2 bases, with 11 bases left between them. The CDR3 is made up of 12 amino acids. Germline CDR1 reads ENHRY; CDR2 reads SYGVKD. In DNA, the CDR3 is TGTGCCACCACGGCAGGGCAAGAGACCCAGTACTTC. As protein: CATTAGQETQYF.

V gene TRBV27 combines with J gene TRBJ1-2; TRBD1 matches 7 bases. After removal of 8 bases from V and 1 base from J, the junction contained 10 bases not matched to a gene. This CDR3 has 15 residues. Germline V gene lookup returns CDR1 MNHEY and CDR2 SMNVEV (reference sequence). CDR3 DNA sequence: TGTGCCAGCGGGCCCCGGGACAGCAATAACTATGGCTACACCTTC. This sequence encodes CASGPRDSNNYGYTF.

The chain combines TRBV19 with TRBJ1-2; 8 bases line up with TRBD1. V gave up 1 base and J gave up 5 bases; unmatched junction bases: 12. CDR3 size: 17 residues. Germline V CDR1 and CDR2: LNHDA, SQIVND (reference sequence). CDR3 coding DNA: TGTGCCAGTAGTATAGGCCCCGGGAGGCAGGGGGCGTATGGCTACACCTTC. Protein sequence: CASSIGPGRQGAYGYTF.

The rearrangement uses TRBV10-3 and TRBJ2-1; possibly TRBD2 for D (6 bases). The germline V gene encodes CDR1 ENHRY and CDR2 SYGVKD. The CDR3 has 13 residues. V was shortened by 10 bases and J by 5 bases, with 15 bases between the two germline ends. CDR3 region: CATASGENNEQFF. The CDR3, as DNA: TGTGCCACCGCTTCGGGGGAAAACAATGAGCAGTTCTTC.

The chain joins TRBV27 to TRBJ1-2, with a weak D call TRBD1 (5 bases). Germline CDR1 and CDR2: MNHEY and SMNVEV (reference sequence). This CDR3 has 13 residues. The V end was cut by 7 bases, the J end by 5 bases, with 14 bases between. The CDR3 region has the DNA TGTGCCAGCACTCCCTTGCAGGGATATGGCTACACCTTC. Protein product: CASTPLQGYGYTF.

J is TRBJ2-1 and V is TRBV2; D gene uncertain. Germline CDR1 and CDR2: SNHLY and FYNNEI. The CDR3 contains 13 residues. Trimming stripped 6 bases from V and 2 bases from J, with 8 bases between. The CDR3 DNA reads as TGTGCCAGCAGCAGGCAGACCTACAATGAGCAGTTCTTC. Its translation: CASSRQTYNEQFF.

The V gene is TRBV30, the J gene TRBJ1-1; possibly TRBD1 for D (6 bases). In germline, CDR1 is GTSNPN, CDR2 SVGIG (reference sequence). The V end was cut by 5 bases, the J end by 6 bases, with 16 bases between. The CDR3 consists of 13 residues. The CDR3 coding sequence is TGTGCCTGGGAGCCTTTGGGGGGGCCTGAAGCTTTCTTT. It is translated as CAWEPLGGPEAFF.